These 10 T cell receptor beta chains came from one sample sequenced in a study of cytomegalovirus exposure and HLA in healthy donors. Amplification used 60 Vbeta primers and 13 Jbeta primers. The assay was immunoSEQ multiplex PCR, and TCRdb's table has in-frame clones only and misses some. The sample has over 100,000 clones; around three fifths are singletons. Sequencing used PBMCs. The receptors were sampled from a middle-aged woman in good health and CMV-seronegative.

The J gene is TRBJ1-3, the V gene TRBV6-1; unclear D gene. V was trimmed by 4 bases and J by 1 base, leaving 11 bases between them. This CDR3 contains 15 residues. Germline loops: CDR1 MNHNS, CDR2 SASEGT. The CDR3 loop reads CASSGSILSGNTIYF. The CDR3 DNA reads TGTGCCAGCAGTGGGAGCATTTTATCTGGAAACACCATATATTTT.

This rearrangement joins TRBV27 to TRBJ2-3; a weak D match, TRBD2 (6 bases). The germline CDR1 and CDR2 sequences are MNHEY and SMNVEV (reference sequence). This CDR3 is built from 15 residues. Between the trimmed V and J ends, which lost 3 bases and 3 bases, there was a span of 13 bases. CDR3 DNA sequence: TGTGCCAGCAGTTTTTGGGGGGTAGGGACAGATACGCAGTATTTT. Translated, it gives CASSFWGVGTDTQYF.

This clone turned up a few times. One junction end does not reproduce the germline sequence, and a read error may be involved. At the DNA level, this CDR3 is encoded by other sequences in the same sample as well. This chain joins TRBV7-2 and TRBJ1-6; D is undetermined. Per the germline V gene, CDR1 is SGHTA and CDR2 is FQGNSA. The CDR3 covers 17 residues. CDR3 residues: CASSLLHPRIINSPLHF. DNA for the CDR3: TGTGCCAGCAGCTTACTCCACCCCAGGATTATTAATTCCCCCCTCCACTTT. The variable domain in full, completed from reference TRBV7-2 and TRBJ1-6, reads GAGVSQSPSNKVTEKGKDVELRCDPISGHTALYWYRQSLGQGLEFLIYFQGNSAPDKSGLPSDRFSAERTGGSVSTLTIQRTQQEDSAVYLCASSLLHPRIINSPLHFGNGTRLTVT.

A remark on this clone: One end of the junction fails to match germline, which may point to a read error. This rearrangement joins TRBV6-5 to TRBJ1-2; D might be TRBD1 (5 bases). The CDR3 sequence is 13 residues long. Per the germline V gene, CDR1 is MNHEY and CDR2 is SVGAGI. Written as DNA, the CDR3 is TGTGCCAGCAGTAACTCCCGGCAGGGAGGCTACACCTTC. It yields the protein CASSNSRQGGYTF.

Concerning this clone itself: Germline is not matched at one junction end, which may reflect a read error. DNA for the CDR3: TGTTCCAGCAGCTTAGTCCACGGGGAGCTGTTTTTT. Its protein is CSSSLVHGELFF. The rearrangement links TRBV7-9 to TRBJ2-2; D is unclear. Germline CDR1 reads SEHNR; CDR2 reads FQNEAQ (reference sequence). This CDR3 is 12 amino acids long.

The V gene is TRBV5-1, the J gene TRBJ2-1; 10 nucleotides line up with TRBD1. The germline gives CDR1 SGHRS, CDR2 YFSETQ. The CDR3 covers 15 residues. J was trimmed by 6 bases and V by 3 bases; bases with no gene match: 6. This chain's CDR3 is CASSSGQGDGNEQFF. In DNA form, the CDR3 reads TGCGCCAGCAGCTCTGGACAGGGGGACGGCAATGAGCAGTTCTTC.

This clone appeared once. This rearrangement joins TRBV7-9 to TRBJ1-3, with D unresolved. There are 13 residues in the CDR3. V shed 1 base and J shed 4 bases, with 5 bases lying between them. CDR1 and CDR2 (germline): SEHNR, FQNEAQ (reference sequence). The CDR3 loop is CASSLGEGNTIYF. For the CDR3, the DNA is TGTGCCAGCAGCTTAGGAGAGGGAAACACCATATATTTT.

This clone was seen only a few times. The chain has TRBV7-8 and TRBJ2-4, with 9 bases lining up with TRBD2. The V and J ends lost 4 bases and 5 bases, in that order; junction bases with no gene match: 0. The V gene's germline CDR1 is SGHVS and CDR2 FQNEAQ. The CDR3 runs to 13 residues. The CDR3 sequence is CASSSSGENIQYF. The CDR3 DNA follows: TGTGCCAGCAGCTCTAGCGGGGAAAACATTCAGTACTTC.

This rearrangement joins TRBV10-3 to TRBJ1-5; unclear D gene. Germline assignment: CDR1 ENHRY and CDR2 SYGVKD. Trimming shortened V by 0 bases and J by 5 bases, and 5 bases separated the two germline ends. The CDR3 consists of 13 residues. This CDR3 reads CAISESYDQPQHF. The DNA for the CDR3 is TGTGCCATCAGTGAGTCGTATGATCAGCCCCAGCATTTT.

V is TRBV19 and J is TRBJ1-2, with TRBD1 identical over 9 bases. The length of the CDR3 is 14 residues. Per the germline V gene, CDR1 is LNHDA and CDR2 is SQIVND (reference sequence). The J segment lost 6 bases and the V segment lost 3 bases, leaving 5 bases of the junction unmatched. The CDR3 coding sequence is TGTGCCAGTAGTATCGGGACAGGGCGCGATGGCTACACCTTC. Encoded protein: CASSIGTGRDGYTF.